The 17 T cell receptor beta chains below were found in one sample sequenced in a study of T-cell memory formation after mild COVID-19. One entry per CDR3 protein results from TCRdb running MiXCR on the 5' RACE reads. The table lists around 65,000 distinct CDR3 sequences, roughly 10% of them singletons. The sample was PBMCs or a T cell subset sorted from them (not recorded which). Receptors originate from a man aged 18 to 35 who had mild COVID-19 (a few samples of this study predate the infection). Cell type and time point are not known.

V and J are TRBV3-1 and TRBJ2-7; D is uncertain. CDR1 LGHDT and CDR2 YNNKEL come from the germline V gene (reference sequence). Trimming stripped 8 bases from V and 4 bases from J, with 15 bases between. The CDR3 extends over 13 amino acids. The CDR3: CASGRTVEYEQYF. DNA of the CDR3: TGTGCCAGCGGAAGGACGGTGGAGTACGAGCAGTACTTC.

In its sample, this clonotype was seen many times. The chain uses TRBV7-2 and TRBJ2-5; D uncertain. The germline gives CDR1 SGHTA, CDR2 FQGNSA. V shed 0 bases and J shed 8 bases, with 10 bases lying between them. CDR3 length: 13 residues. CDR3 region: CASSLAATRTQYF. In nucleotides, the CDR3 is TGTGCCAGCAGCTTAGCAGCTACACGAACCCAGTACTTC.

This clonotype occurred a few times. The chain combines TRBV7-9 with TRBJ1-2; perhaps TRBD1 as D (5 bases). The CDR3 has 16 amino acids. Deletions cut 1 base from V and 5 bases from J, with 17 bases between. The germline gives CDR1 SEHNR, CDR2 FQNEAQ (reference sequence). In DNA, the CDR3 is TGTGCCAGCAGCTTAGGCCCGGGGGACGGCCCTTATGGCTACACCTTC. It yields the protein CASSLGPGDGPYGYTF. The full variable domain, completed using reference TRBV7-9 and TRBJ1-2, is DTGVSQNPRHKITKRGQNVTFRCDPISEHNRLYWYRQTLGQGPEFLTYFQNEAQLEKSRLLSDRFSAERPKGSFSTLEIQRTEQGDSAMYLCASSLGPGDGPYGYTFGSGTRLTVV.

At least ten counts were recorded for this clonotype. CDR3 DNA sequence: TGTGCCAGCAGCTTCGGGTTAAGGGGGGCAGGGGCCGATGAGCAGTTCTTC. As protein: CASSFGLRGAGADEQFF. The V call is TRBV7-2, the J call TRBJ2-1; D may correspond to TRBD1 or TRBD2 (6 bases each). CDR3 length: 17 residues. Trimming pared 3 bases from V and 8 bases from J, leaving 23 bases between. From germline, CDR1 is SGHTA and CDR2 FQGNSA.

The rearrangement uses TRBV3-1 and TRBJ2-1; tentatively, D is TRBD2 (5 bases). Trimming removed 4 bases from V and 2 bases from J, with 12 bases in between. This CDR3 comprises 15 residues. The germline gives CDR1 LGHDT, CDR2 YNNKEL (reference sequence). CDR3 in DNA: TGTGCCAGCAGCCCCAGGACTGGGACCTACAATGAGCAGTTCTTC. It encodes CASSPRTGTYNEQFF.

This clonotype was detected only a few times. The rearrangement uses TRBV7-2 and TRBJ2-3; D might be TRBD2 (5 bases). The germline CDR1 and CDR2 sequences are SGHTA and FQGNSA. V was pared by 5 bases and J by 6 bases, with 15 bases between. The CDR3 runs to 14 residues. The DNA for the CDR3 is TGTGCCAGCAGCCTGGGGTGGGAGCCGGATACGCAGTATTTT. It codes for CASSLGWEPDTQYF.

This clonotype was counted only a few times. The rearrangement links TRBV20-1 to TRBJ2-3, with a possible D match to TRBD2 (5 bases). This CDR3 contains 14 residues. Per the germline V gene, CDR1 is DFQATT and CDR2 is SNEGSKA (reference sequence). V shed 1 base and J shed 3 bases, with 11 bases lying between them. The CDR3 DNA reads as TGCAGTGCTAGAGGGGTCCGGGGAACAGATACGCAGTATTTT. Its translation: CSARGVRGTDTQYF.

This clonotype was picked up many times. The rearrangement joins TRBV20-1 to TRBJ2-3, with 9 bases identical to TRBD2. Unmatched junction bases numbered 8, after V lost 1 base and J lost 6 bases. CDR1 is DFQATT, CDR2 SNEGSKA, per germline (reference sequence). This CDR3 has 15 amino acids. Here the CDR3 reads CSARVLAGLGDTQYF. The DNA of the CDR3 is TGCAGTGCTAGAGTCCTAGCGGGGTTAGGGGATACGCAGTATTTT.

Comments on this clonotype: Compared with germline, one end of the junction differs, possibly owing to a read error. V is TRBV7-2 and J is TRBJ2-5, with no clear D. In germline, CDR1 is SGHTA, CDR2 FQGNSA. This CDR3 spans 15 amino acids. Here the CDR3 DNA reads TGTGCCAGCAGCCTAACATCCCAGTCCCCTATAGGGATAAGGTTC. Its translation is CASSLTSQSPIGIRF.

This clonotype showed up just a few times. The J gene is TRBJ1-1, the V gene TRBV7-8; D uncertain. Deletions cut 5 bases from V and 0 bases from J, with 7 bases between. The CDR3 loop spans 13 amino acids. Looked up from germline, CDR1 is SGHVS and CDR2 is FQNEAQ. The CDR3 DNA sequence: TGTGCCAGCAGCCAGGACTTGAACACTGAAGCTTTCTTT. It yields the protein CASSQDLNTEAFF.

In this sample, this clonotype turned up a few times. This chain joins TRBV6-5 and TRBJ1-1; unclear D gene. Germline-derived CDR1 and CDR2 are MNHEY and SVGAGI. V lost 1 base to trimming and J lost 1 base, with 13 bases between them. The CDR3 loop spans 16 amino acids. Here the CDR3 reads CASSYLSGLANTEAFF. The CDR3 DNA reads as TGTGCCAGCAGTTACTTGTCAGGACTGGCGAACACTGAAGCTTTCTTT.

The CDR3 spells CASSRGAYTGELFF. The CDR3 DNA sequence: TGTGCCAGCAGCCGCGGGGCGTACACCGGGGAGCTGTTTTTT. This chain links TRBV11-2 with TRBJ2-2, with D perhaps matching TRBD2 (6 bases). The CDR3 has 14 residues. The V gene lost 5 bases and the J gene lost 3 bases, with 10 bases spanning the gap. The V gene's germline CDR1 is SGHAT and CDR2 FQNNGV.

The sample holds a few counts of this clonotype. The chain recombines TRBV5-1 with TRBJ1-2; D gene unclear. The germline V and J ends were trimmed by 2 bases and 8 bases, with 13 bases remaining between them. The germline V gene encodes CDR1 SGHRS and CDR2 YFSETQ. The CDR3 runs 13 residues. The DNA for the CDR3 is TGCGCCAGCAGCTTCGGGTCTGTGGAGGGCTACACCTTC. Protein: CASSFGSVEGYTF.

This clonotype has a handful of counts. The chain recombines TRBV3-2 with TRBJ2-3; no DNA check was done on the table's D call, TRBD1. TRBV3-2 is noted as a pseudogene. The CDR3 covers 17 residues. Written as DNA, the CDR3 is TGTGCCAGCAGCCAAGAAGGAGCGGACAGGGTGTGTGATACGCAGTATTTT. Protein sequence: CASSQEGADRVCDTQYF.

CDR3 sequence reads: CAGLGLWNTEAFF. The DNA of the CDR3 is TGTGCCGGTCTGGGCCTCTGGAACACTGAAGCTTTCTTT. The chain links TRBV5-8 to TRBJ1-1; D uncertain. V was clipped by 10 bases and J by 1 base, with 14 bases between them. In germline, CDR1 is SGHTS, CDR2 YDEGEE. The CDR3 extends over 13 amino acids.

In its sample, this clonotype was seen many times. The gene calls are TRBV5-1 and TRBJ2-7, with D maybe TRBD2 (5 bases). With 3 bases removed from V and 5 bases from J, the gap between germline ends came to 21 bases. The CDR3 covers 16 residues. Germline CDR1 reads SGHRS; CDR2 reads YFSETQ. The DNA for the CDR3 is TGCGCCAGCAGCTCCGGGTTTCGCGGGTGGAGCCACGAGCAGTACTTC. Translation: CASSSGFRGWSHEQYF.

This clonotype was seen a handful of times. J is TRBJ2-6 and V is TRBV10-3; TRBD2 might be the D (5 bases). V was cut by 7 bases and J by 0 bases, with 16 bases left in between. CDR1 ENHRY and CDR2 SYGVKD come from the germline V gene. The CDR3 sequence is 17 residues long. CDR3 residues: CAIKRNKGHSGANVLTF. The CDR3 DNA follows: TGTGCCATCAAGCGGAATAAGGGCCACTCTGGGGCCAACGTCCTGACTTTC.